This TCR beta chain was identified in a study of blood T cell repertoires in COVID-19. Study-level information: There were acute and convalescent COVID-19 samples, and they came from the United States, Italy and Spain. PBMCs, B-cell-depleted T cells, or T cells were the source of the cDNA or gDNA that made up the material.

Authors' analysis steps: Amplified reference gene primers provided the basis for estimating nucleated cell counts. Assay: immunoSEQ multiplex PCR; the TCRdb copy retains only in-frame clones and omits some. The DNA was the basis for D and trimming; V, J and clone size are from that table. The sample carries about 190,000 clones, under 80% recorded once. This CDR3 comprises 15 residues. The germline CDR1 and CDR2 sequences are SGHAT and FQNNGV. J was trimmed by 8 bases and V by 4 bases; bases with no gene match: 10. The chain couples TRBV11-2 to TRBJ2-1; TRBD1 matches at 8 bases. Sequencing was done on a sample of peripheral blood. This clonotype was sampled from a man over 45 who had recovered from COVID-19. The CDR3 DNA reads TGTGCCAGCAGCTCGGGACAGGACTACAATTATGAGCAGTTCTTC. Translated: CASSSGQDYNYEQFF.